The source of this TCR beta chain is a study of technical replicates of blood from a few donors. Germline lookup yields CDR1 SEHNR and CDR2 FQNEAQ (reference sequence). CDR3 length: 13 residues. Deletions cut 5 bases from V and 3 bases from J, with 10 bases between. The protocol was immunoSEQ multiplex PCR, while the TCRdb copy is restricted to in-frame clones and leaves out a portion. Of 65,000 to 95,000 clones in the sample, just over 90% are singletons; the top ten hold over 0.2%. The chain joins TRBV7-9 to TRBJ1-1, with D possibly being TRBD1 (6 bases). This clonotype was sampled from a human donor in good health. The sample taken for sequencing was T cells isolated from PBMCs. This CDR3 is CASSPYRDTEAFF. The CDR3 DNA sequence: TGTGCCAGCAGCCCATACAGGGACACTGAAGCTTTCTTT.